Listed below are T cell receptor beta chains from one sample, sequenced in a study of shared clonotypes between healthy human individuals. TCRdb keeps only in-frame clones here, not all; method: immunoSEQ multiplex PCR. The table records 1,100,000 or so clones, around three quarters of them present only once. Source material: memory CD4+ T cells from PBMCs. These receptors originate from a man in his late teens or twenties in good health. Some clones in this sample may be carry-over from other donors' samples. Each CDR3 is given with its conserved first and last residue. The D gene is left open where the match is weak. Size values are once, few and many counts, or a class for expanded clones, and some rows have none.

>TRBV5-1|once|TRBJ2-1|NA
CASGSGRSYNEQFF
TGCGCCAGCGGATCCGGGAGATCCTACAATGAGCAGTTCTTC
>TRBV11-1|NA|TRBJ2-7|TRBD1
CASSLVPRQGQYEQYF
TGTGCCAGCAGCTTAGTCCCTAGACAGGGGCAATACGAGCAGTACTTC
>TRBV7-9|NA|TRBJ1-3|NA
CASSLEIAGNTIYF
TGTGCCAGCAGCTTAGAAATAGCTGGAAACACCATATATTTT
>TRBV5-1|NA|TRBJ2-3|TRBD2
CASSHTSGRRWGTDTQYF
TGCGCCAGCAGCCACACTAGCGGGAGGCGTTGGGGCACAGATACGCAGTATTTT
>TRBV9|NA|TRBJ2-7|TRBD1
CASSSDRDTYEQYF
TGTGCCAGCAGCTCCGACAGGGACACCTACGAGCAGTACTTC
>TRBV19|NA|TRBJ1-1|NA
CASSNRMNTEAFF
TGTGCCAGTAGTAACCGAATGAACACTGAAGCTTTCTTT
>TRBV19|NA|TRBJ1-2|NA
CASSISHGGYGYTF
TGTGCCAGTAGTATCTCGCACGGGGGTTATGGCTACACCTTC
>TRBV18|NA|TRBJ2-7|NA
CASSPTGSEQYF
TGTGCCAGCTCACCTACAGGGAGCGAGCAGTACTTC
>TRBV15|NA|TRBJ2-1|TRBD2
CATSSPRASGINEQFF
TGTGCCACCAGCAGTCCTCGGGCTAGCGGGATAAATGAGCAGTTCTTC
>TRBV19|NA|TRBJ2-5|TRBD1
CATPDRGETQYF
TGTGCCACCCCGGACAGGGGAGAGACCCAGTACTTC
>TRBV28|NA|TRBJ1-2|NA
CASSLSISNYGYTF
TGTGCCAGCAGTTTATCCATTTCTAACTATGGCTACACCTTC
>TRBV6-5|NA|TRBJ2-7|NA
CASTGRAYEQYF
TGTGCCAGCACTGGCAGGGCTTACGAGCAGTACTTC
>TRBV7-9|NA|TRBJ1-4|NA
CASSPLWGNEKLFF
TGTGCCAGCAGCCCTCTCTGGGGAAACGAAAAACTGTTTTTT
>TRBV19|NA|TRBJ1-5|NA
CASSGGRDQPQHF
TGTGCCAGTAGTGGGGGCAGGGATCAGCCCCAGCATTTT
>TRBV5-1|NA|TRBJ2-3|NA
CASSRQEPITDTQYF
TGCGCCAGCAGCAGACAGGAACCGATCACAGATACGCAGTATTTT
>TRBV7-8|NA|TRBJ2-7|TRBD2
CASSLGLARSGEQYF
TGTGCCAGCAGCTTAGGACTAGCCAGATCGGGCGAGCAGTACTTC
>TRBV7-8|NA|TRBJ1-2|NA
CASSRGGYGYTF
TGTGCCAGCAGCAGGGGAGGGTATGGCTACACCTTC
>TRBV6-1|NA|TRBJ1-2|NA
CASSETWGAGYGYTF
TGTGCCAGCAGTGAAACATGGGGCGCGGGCTATGGCTACACCTTC
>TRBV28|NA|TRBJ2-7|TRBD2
CASRETSGRGSYEQYF
TGTGCCAGCAGGGAGACTAGCGGGAGAGGATCCTACGAGCAGTACTTC
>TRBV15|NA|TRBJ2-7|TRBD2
CATSRGAREGHEQYF
TGTGCCACCAGCAGAGGTGCCAGGGAGGGCCACGAGCAGTACTTC
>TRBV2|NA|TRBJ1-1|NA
CASSVQGGSDTEAFF
TGTGCCAGCAGTGTCCAGGGCGGGTCGGACACTGAAGCTTTCTTT
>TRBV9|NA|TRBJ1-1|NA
CASSVSFNTEAFF
TGTGCCAGCAGCGTTAGCTTCAACACTGAAGCTTTCTTT
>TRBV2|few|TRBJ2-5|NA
CASSPLRQRSETQYF
TGTGCCAGCAGTCCCCTGCGGCAGCGGTCAGAGACCCAGTACTTC
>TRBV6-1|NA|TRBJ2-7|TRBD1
CASSDKETGTASRQYF
TGTGCCAGCAGTGACAAAGAAACCGGGACAGCCTCACGGCAGTACTTC
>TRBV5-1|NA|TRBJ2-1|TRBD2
CASSPLPQRTSGPDNEQFF
TGCGCCAGCAGCCCCCTCCCCCAACGGACTAGCGGACCCGACAATGAGCAGTTCTTC
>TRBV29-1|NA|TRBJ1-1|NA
CSVEVRQTRNTEAFF
TGCAGCGTTGAAGTCAGGCAGACAAGGAACACTGAAGCTTTCTTT
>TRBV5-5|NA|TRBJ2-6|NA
CASSSGTKGGANVLTF
TGTGCCAGCAGCTCCGGGACGAAAGGTGGGGCCAACGTCCTGACTTTC
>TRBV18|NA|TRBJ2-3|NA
CASSPDSPPDTQYF
TGTGCCAGCTCCCCGGACAGTCCCCCAGATACGCAGTATTTT
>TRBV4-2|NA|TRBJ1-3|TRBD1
CASSQTGAGNTIYF
TGTGCCAGCAGCCAGACAGGGGCTGGAAACACCATATATTTT
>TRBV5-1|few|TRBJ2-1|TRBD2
CASSLSGRGNNEQFF
TGCGCCAGCAGCTTGAGCGGGAGGGGGAACAATGAGCAGTTCTTC
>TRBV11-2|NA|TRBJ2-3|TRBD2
CASSTTGGPNTQYF
TGTGCCAGCAGCACTACGGGAGGGCCGAATACGCAGTATTTT
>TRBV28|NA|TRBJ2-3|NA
CASSSPGQPNTDTQYF
TGTGCCAGCAGTTCCCCCGGTCAGCCGAACACAGATACGCAGTATTTT
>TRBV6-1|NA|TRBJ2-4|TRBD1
CASSDTGGAKDIQYF
TGTGCCAGCAGTGACACAGGGGGCGCGAAGGACATTCAGTACTTC
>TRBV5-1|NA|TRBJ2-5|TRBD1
CASSSSPRTGGQRGTQYF
TGCGCCAGCAGCTCCTCACCGCGGACAGGCGGGCAGAGGGGGACCCAGTACTTC
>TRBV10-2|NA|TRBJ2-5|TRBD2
CASTTSGRTQETQYF
TGCGCCAGCACCACTAGCGGGAGGACGCAAGAGACCCAGTACTTC
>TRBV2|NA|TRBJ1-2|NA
CASSNDNTNYGYTF
TGTGCCAGCAGTAATGACAATACTAACTATGGCTACACCTTC
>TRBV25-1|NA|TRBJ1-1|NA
CASSEYQVWGERTEAFF
TGTGCCAGCAGTGAATATCAAGTATGGGGTGAGAGGACTGAAGCTTTCTTT
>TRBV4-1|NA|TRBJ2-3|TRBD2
CASSQEGTSGRASTDTQYF
TGCGCCAGCAGCCAAGAGGGGACTAGCGGGAGGGCCAGCACAGATACGCAGTATTTT
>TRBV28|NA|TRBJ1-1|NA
CASDKDVNTEAFF
TGTGCCAGCGATAAGGATGTGAACACTGAAGCTTTCTTT
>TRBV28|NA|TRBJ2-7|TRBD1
CASTQDLTGSSYEQYF
TGTGCCAGCACCCAAGACCTGACAGGGAGCTCCTACGAGCAGTACTTC
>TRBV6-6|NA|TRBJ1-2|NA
CASSYPGRDYGYTF
TGTGCCAGCAGTTACCCAGGGAGGGACTATGGCTACACCTTC
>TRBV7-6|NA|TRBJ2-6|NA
CASSLDSSGANVLTF
TGTGCCAGCAGCTTAGACAGCTCTGGGGCCAACGTCCTGACTTTC
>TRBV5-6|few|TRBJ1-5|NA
CASSLIGQPQHF
TGTGCCAGCAGCTTGATAGGCCAGCCCCAGCATTTT
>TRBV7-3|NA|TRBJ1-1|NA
CASSLMGAANTEAFF
TGTGCCAGCAGCTTAATGGGGGCAGCAAACACTGAAGCTTTCTTT
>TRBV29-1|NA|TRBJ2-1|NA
CSVPPWGDNEQFF
TGCAGCGTTCCCCCGTGGGGAGACAATGAGCAGTTCTTC
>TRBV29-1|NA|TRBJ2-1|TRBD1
CSGLLRGPYNEQFF
TGCAGCGGTCTACTCAGGGGGCCCTACAATGAGCAGTTCTTC
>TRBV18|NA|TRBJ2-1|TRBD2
CASSDSGTAYNEQFF
TGTGCCAGCTCAGATAGCGGGACCGCCTACAATGAGCAGTTCTTC
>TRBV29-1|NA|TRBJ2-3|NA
CSLEGGHSEMADTQYF
TGCAGCCTTGAGGGTGGCCATAGCGAGATGGCCGATACGCAGTATTTT
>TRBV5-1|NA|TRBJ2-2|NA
CASSGGANTGELFF
TGCGCCAGCAGCGGGGGCGCGAACACCGGGGAGCTGTTTTTT
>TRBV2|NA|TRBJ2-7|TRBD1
CASIRDRASSYEQYF
TGTGCCAGCATTCGGGACAGGGCAAGCTCCTACGAGCAGTACTTC
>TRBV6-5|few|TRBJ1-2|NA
CASTADGNYGYTF
TGTGCCAGCACCGCGGACGGTAACTATGGCTACACCTTC
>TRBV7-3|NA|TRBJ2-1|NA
CASSLFQGAYNEQFF
TGTGCCAGCAGCTTATTCCAGGGAGCCTACAATGAGCAGTTCTTC
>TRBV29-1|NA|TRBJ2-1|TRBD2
CSVCRDYDNEQFF
TGCAGCGTATGCCGGGACTACGACAATGAGCAGTTCTTC
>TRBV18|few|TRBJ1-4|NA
CASSPLGNEKLFF
TGTGCCAGCTCACCATTGGGGAATGAAAAACTGTTTTTT
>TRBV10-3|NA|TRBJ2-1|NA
CAISESRAIGNEQFF
TGTGCCATCAGTGAGTCGCGAGCGATTGGGAATGAGCAGTTCTTC
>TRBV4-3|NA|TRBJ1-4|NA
CASSQEILGNGATNEKLFF
TGCGCCAGCAGCCAAGAAATCCTAGGGAATGGGGCAACTAATGAAAAACTGTTTTTT
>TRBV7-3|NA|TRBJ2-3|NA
CASSLYGPGSTDTQYF
TGTGCCAGCAGCTTATATGGCCCGGGCAGCACAGATACGCAGTATTTT
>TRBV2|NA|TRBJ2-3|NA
CARGGPTDTQYF
TGTGCCAGGGGGGGTCCCACAGATACGCAGTATTTT
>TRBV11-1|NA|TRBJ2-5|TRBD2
CASCHQREREQTQYF
TGTGCCAGCTGCCACCAGCGGGAGAGGGAGCAGACCCAGTACTTC